The rows below give T cell receptor beta chains drawn from one sample of a study of CD8 T cells in Susac syndrome. TCRdb called the immunoSEQ multiplex PCR reads again in MiXCR, with one record for every CDR3 protein. The sample includes around 85,000 distinct CDR3 sequences, 95% of them seen just once. The specimen was CD8+ T cells from PBMCs. The receptors derive from a human donor with Susac syndrome. The CDR3 runs from the conserved cysteine through the conserved F or W. D genes are given only for firm matches. Size tells how often a clone was seen (once, few, many) or the class of an expanded clone, and some rows leave it out.

clone_size: NA
d_call: NA
v_call: TRBV20-1
j_call: TRBJ2-1
cdr3_nt: TGCAGTGCGAGGGACAACAATGAGCAGTTCTTC
cdr3_aa: CSARDNNEQFF

clone_size: NA
d_call: NA
v_call: TRBV9
j_call: TRBJ1-1
cdr3_nt: TGTGCCAGCAGCGTAGAACGTACGTCTGAAGCTTTCTTT
cdr3_aa: CASSVERTSEAFF

clone_size: NA
d_call: NA
v_call: TRBV20-1
j_call: TRBJ1-1
cdr3_nt: TGCAGTGCAATGGGCCTGAGTGAAACTGAAGCTTTCTTT
cdr3_aa: CSAMGLSETEAFF

clone_size: NA
d_call: TRBD2
v_call: TRBV3-1
j_call: TRBJ2-5
cdr3_nt: TGTGCCAGCAGCGAATCTAGCAGCGGGAGGGAGGAGACCCAGTACTTC
cdr3_aa: CASSESSSGREETQYF

clone_size: NA
d_call: TRBD2
v_call: TRBV6-2/TRBV6-3
j_call: TRBJ2-1
cdr3_nt: TGTGCCAGCAGAGGGACTAGCGGGAGTAATGAGCAGTTCTTC
cdr3_aa: CASRGTSGSNEQFF

clone_size: NA
d_call: TRBD2
v_call: TRBV2
j_call: TRBJ2-7
cdr3_nt: TGTGCCAGCAGCCCCGGGACTAGCGGGATTGAGCAGTACTTC
cdr3_aa: CASSPGTSGIEQYF

clone_size: NA
d_call: NA
v_call: TRBV3-1
j_call: TRBJ1-5
cdr3_nt: TGTGCCAGCAGCCAAGACGGCGGTAGCAATCAGCCCCAGCATTTT
cdr3_aa: CASSQDGGSNQPQHF

clone_size: NA
d_call: TRBD1
v_call: TRBV5-6
j_call: TRBJ2-7
cdr3_nt: TGTGCCAGCAGATCTCCACAGGGGCTCTCCTACGAGCAGTACTTC
cdr3_aa: CASRSPQGLSYEQYF

clone_size: NA
d_call: TRBD2
v_call: TRBV6-6
j_call: TRBJ2-7
cdr3_nt: TGTGCCACTGAATGGACTAGCGGGAGCAGGTACGAGCAGTACTTC
cdr3_aa: CATEWTSGSRYEQYF

clone_size: NA
d_call: NA
v_call: TRBV6-5
j_call: TRBJ2-2
cdr3_nt: TGTGCCACCACCCAAAGGACCGGGGAGCTGTTTTTT
cdr3_aa: CATTQRTGELFF

clone_size: once
d_call: TRBD2
v_call: TRBV7-8
j_call: TRBJ2-1
cdr3_nt: TGTGCCAGCAACCGACTAGCGGGGGATTACAATGAGCAGTTCTTC
cdr3_aa: CASNRLAGDYNEQFF

clone_size: NA
d_call: TRBD2
v_call: TRBV19
j_call: TRBJ2-7
cdr3_nt: TGTGCCAGTAGTCCGGGACTAGCGTTGCTTTTCTCCTACGAGCAGTACTTC
cdr3_aa: CASSPGLALLFSYEQYF

clone_size: NA
d_call: TRBD2
v_call: TRBV29-1
j_call: TRBJ2-7
cdr3_nt: TGCAGCGGACCTTCGGGGACTAGCGGTTTAGGCCCCCAGAAGTACTTC
cdr3_aa: CSGPSGTSGLGPQKYF

clone_size: NA
d_call: NA
v_call: TRBV6-5
j_call: TRBJ2-5
cdr3_nt: TGTGCCAGCAGTTACTCCGGGGGGCGAAAAGAGACCCAGTACTTC
cdr3_aa: CASSYSGGRKETQYF

clone_size: NA
d_call: NA
v_call: TRBV6-2/TRBV6-3
j_call: TRBJ2-3
cdr3_nt: TGTGCCAGCATCGGGGGAGATACGCAGTATTTT
cdr3_aa: CASIGGDTQYF

clone_size: NA
d_call: TRBD1
v_call: TRBV2
j_call: TRBJ1-5
cdr3_nt: TGTGCCAGCAGCGAGGACAGGGGAGAAAATCAGCCCCAGCATTTT
cdr3_aa: CASSEDRGENQPQHF

clone_size: NA
d_call: NA
v_call: TRBV5-6
j_call: TRBJ1-5
cdr3_nt: TGTGCCAGCAGCAACGGACAGTCCTATCAGCCCCAGCATTTT
cdr3_aa: CASSNGQSYQPQHF

clone_size: NA
d_call: NA
v_call: TRBV27
j_call: TRBJ2-1
cdr3_nt: TGTGCCAGCAGTCCAACGACGGTTGGAAATGAGCAGTTCTTC
cdr3_aa: CASSPTTVGNEQFF